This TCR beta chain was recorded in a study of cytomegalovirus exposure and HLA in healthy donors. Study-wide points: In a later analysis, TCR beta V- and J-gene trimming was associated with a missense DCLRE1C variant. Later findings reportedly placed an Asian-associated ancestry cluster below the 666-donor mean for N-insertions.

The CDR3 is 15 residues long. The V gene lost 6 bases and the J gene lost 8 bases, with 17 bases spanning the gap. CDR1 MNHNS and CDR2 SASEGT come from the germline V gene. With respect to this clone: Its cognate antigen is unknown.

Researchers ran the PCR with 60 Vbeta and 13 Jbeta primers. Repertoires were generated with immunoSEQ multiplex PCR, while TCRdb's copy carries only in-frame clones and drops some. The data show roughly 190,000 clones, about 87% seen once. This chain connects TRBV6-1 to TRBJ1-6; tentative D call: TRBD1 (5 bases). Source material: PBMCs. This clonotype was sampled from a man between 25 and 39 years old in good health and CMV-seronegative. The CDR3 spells CASSPGIPFDSPLHF. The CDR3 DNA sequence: TGTGCCAGCAGCCCAGGGATACCCTTTGATTCACCCCTCCACTTT.